The next 28 T cell receptor beta chains were all read from a single sample in a study of CD8 T cells in ankylosing spondylitis. TCRdb reprocessed the 5' RACE reads via MiXCR and lists one record per CDR3 protein. The sample gives about 150,000 distinct CDR3 sequences, roughly 10% of which show up once; around 4.1% is in the top ten. Specimen: blood, either unsorted or a sorted T cell fraction (not recorded which). Every receptor here comes from a female donor with ankylosing spondylitis or in good health (not recorded which).

This clonotype was detected many times. In DNA, the CDR3 is TGTGCCAGCAGTCGTACAGAGTTTAATGAAAAACTGTTTTTT. Its protein is CASSRTEFNEKLFF. The V and J genes are TRBV7-2 and TRBJ1-4; D call uncertain. Germline V lookup: CDR1 SGHTA, CDR2 FQGNSA. V was cut by 6 bases and J by 4 bases, with 12 bases left in between. There are 14 residues in the CDR3. The whole variable domain, remainder taken from reference TRBV7-2 and TRBJ1-4, is GAGVSQSPSNKVTEKGKDVELRCDPISGHTALYWYRQSLGQGLEFLIYFQGNSAPDKSGLPSDRFSAERTGGSVSTLTIQRTQQEDSAVYLCASSRTEFNEKLFFGSGTQLSVL.

V is TRBV5-1 and J is TRBJ1-1, with 10 positions matching TRBD1. The V gene's germline CDR1 is SGHRS and CDR2 YFSETQ. CDR3 length: 15 residues. Trimming removed 2 bases from V and 6 bases from J; junction bases left unmatched: 7. The CDR3 protein is CASSLSTGGAPEAFF. The CDR3 DNA reads TGCGCCAGCAGCTTATCGACAGGGGGCGCCCCTGAAGCTTTCTTT.

This clonotype was seen many times. The J gene is TRBJ1-4, the V gene TRBV20-1; the D gene is possibly TRBD1 (5 bases). The CDR3 is made up of 16 amino acids. The germline V and J ends were trimmed by 3 bases and 3 bases, with 17 bases remaining between them. Germline CDR1 reads DFQATT; CDR2 reads SNEGSKA (reference sequence). CDR3: CSASYGARVANEKLFF. The DNA of the CDR3 is TGCAGTGCTAGTTATGGGGCGAGGGTTGCTAATGAAAAACTGTTTTTT.

The chain recombines TRBV7-8 with TRBJ2-7; D call uncertain. This CDR3 is 13 amino acids long. Germline V gene lookup returns CDR1 SGHVS and CDR2 FQNEAQ. The V and J ends lost 1 base and 6 bases respectively, with 10 bases between them. CDR3 DNA: TGTGCCAGCAGCTTAGACTCGCCCCGCGAGCAGTACTTC. Protein product: CASSLDSPREQYF.

In this sample, this clonotype turned up a few times. V usage is TRBV19 and J usage is TRBJ2-2, with TRBD1 matching 7 bases. This CDR3 is built from 15 residues. Germline assignment: CDR1 LNHDA and CDR2 SQIVND (reference sequence). J lost 5 bases, V lost 5 bases, and 8 bases had no gene match. CDR3 sequence (DNA): TGTGCCAGTAGTCTCCGGGACAGAGGGACCGGGGAGCTGTTTTTT. It specifies CASSLRDRGTGELFF.

This clonotype was observed at least ten times. This chain joins TRBV20-1 and TRBJ2-2; 10 bases fit TRBD2. V was clipped by 6 bases and J by 0 bases; unmatched bases: 7. CDR1 and CDR2 (germline): DFQATT, SNEGSKA (reference sequence). This CDR3 has 16 residues. The CDR3 DNA follows: TGCAGTGCAAGGTCTAGCGGGAGCGCGAACACCGGGGAGCTGTTTTTT. This gives the protein CSARSSGSANTGELFF.

This clonotype occurred many times. This chain connects TRBV5-5 to TRBJ2-5, with D tentatively TRBD2 (5 bases). The CDR3 length is 14 residues. The V end lost 6 bases, the J end lost 2 bases, and 14 bases lay between the germline ends. Germline CDR1 is SGHKS and CDR2 is YYEKEE (reference sequence). The CDR3 DNA reads as TGTGCCAGCACCCCCTACCGGGGACAAGAGACCCAGTACTTC. Translation gives CASTPYRGQETQYF.

This clonotype was recorded a few times. This chain uses TRBV7-9 with TRBJ2-5, with 7 nucleotides matching TRBD2. The germline CDR1 and CDR2 sequences are SEHNR and FQNEAQ (reference sequence). V lost 3 bases, J lost 5 bases, and 6 bases stayed unmatched. The CDR3 contains 14 residues. The CDR3 sequence: CASSFTSEGETQYF. For the CDR3, the DNA is TGTGCCAGCAGCTTTACTAGCGAGGGGGAGACCCAGTACTTC.

This clonotype appeared many times. J is TRBJ2-5 and V is TRBV2; 9 nucleotides line up with TRBD1. CDR3 length: 13 residues. In germline, CDR1 is SNHLY, CDR2 FYNNEI. J was trimmed by 5 bases and V by 6 bases; bases with no gene match: 4. The CDR3 loop is CASRGQGEETQYF. CDR3 DNA: TGTGCCAGCAGGGGACAGGGTGAGGAGACCCAGTACTTC.

In its sample, this clonotype was seen a few times. The chain's CDR3 is CASRRNRDDMGQYF. CDR3 DNA sequence: TGTGCCAGCAGACGAAACAGGGACGATATGGGGCAGTACTTC. The chain carries TRBV6-1 and TRBJ2-7; D possibly corresponds to TRBD1 (6 bases). The germline gives CDR1 MNHNS, CDR2 SASEGT. Deletions cut 6 bases from V and 9 bases from J, with 21 bases between. CDR3 length: 14 residues.

This clonotype came up a few times. This sequence joins TRBV7-6 and TRBJ1-1, with TRBD1 matching over 8 bases. The CDR3 covers 15 residues. The ends lost 2 bases at V and 1 base at J; junction bases unmatched: 3. Looked up from germline, CDR1 is SGHVS and CDR2 is FNYEAQ. The CDR3 is CASSLRTGKNTEAFF. In nucleotides, the CDR3 is TGTGCCAGCAGCTTACGGACAGGGAAGAACACTGAAGCTTTCTTT.

This clonotype has ten or more counts. The V gene is TRBV20-1, the J gene TRBJ2-7; D remains ambiguous. Germline CDR1 is DFQATT and CDR2 is SNEGSKA (reference sequence). The CDR3 consists of 12 residues. The V gene lost 0 bases and the J gene lost 3 bases, with 6 bases spanning the gap. The CDR3 loop reads CSARETIYEQYF. The CDR3, as DNA: TGCAGTGCTAGAGAGACAATCTACGAGCAGTACTTC.

This clonotype has at least ten counts. The chain combines TRBV6-5 with TRBJ2-7; a weak D match, TRBD2 (6 bases). Germline CDR1 MNHEY, CDR2 SVGAGI. With 4 bases removed from V and 0 bases from J, the gap between germline ends came to 7 bases. The CDR3 loop spans 13 amino acids. CDR3 residues: CASSSGGSYEQYF. The DNA for the CDR3 is TGTGCCAGCAGTTCCGGGGGCTCCTACGAGCAGTACTTC.

Ten or more counts support this clonotype. The gene calls are TRBV5-1 and TRBJ2-2, with D possibly matching TRBD1 (5 bases). V was shortened by 2 bases and J by 2 bases, with 10 bases between the two germline ends. The CDR3 is 15 amino acids. Germline V gives CDR1 SGHRS, CDR2 YFSETQ. The CDR3 coding sequence is TGCGCCAGCAGCTTTCAGGGTACTAACACCGGGGAGCTGTTTTTT. Translating it yields CASSFQGTNTGELFF.

CDR3 region: CASSLGPNSDTQYF. The CDR3 DNA follows: TGTGCCAGCAGCCTTGGACCGAATTCAGATACGCAGTATTTT. V is TRBV7-3 and J is TRBJ2-3; D remains ambiguous. In germline, CDR1 is SGHTA, CDR2 FQGTGA. Trimming removed 5 bases from V and 4 bases from J, with 13 bases in between. This CDR3 spans 14 amino acids.

This clonotype was seen ten or more times. The chain links TRBV10-2 to TRBJ1-1; D not resolved. The ends were cut back, 2 bases at V and 6 bases at J, with 10 bases in the middle. Germline CDR1 WSHSY, CDR2 SAAADI. This CDR3 is 13 amino acids long. CDR3 residues: CASSEGRRPEAFF. The CDR3 bases are TGCGCCAGCAGTGAGGGACGGCGCCCTGAAGCTTTCTTT.

This clonotype was detected ten times or more. In DNA form, the CDR3 reads TGTGCCAGCAGCGCATTGGACAGGGGAGAGTCTGGGGCCAACGTCCTGACTTTC. It yields the protein CASSALDRGESGANVLTF. The chain uses TRBV11-2 and TRBJ2-6; 9 bases are a match to TRBD1. CDR1 is SGHAT, CDR2 FQNNGV, per germline. The CDR3 consists of 18 residues. With 5 bases clipped from V and 1 base from J, the junction kept 9 bases outside the gene matches.

CDR3 DNA sequence: TGCGCCAGCAGCCCGAGAGGCGGGACCGACGAGCAGTACTTC. Translation: CASSPRGGTDEQYF. The V call is TRBV5-1, the J call TRBJ2-7; D perhaps matches TRBD2 (6 bases). Germline assignment: CDR1 SGHRS and CDR2 YFSETQ. There are 14 residues in the CDR3. Trimming left V 4 bases short and J 5 bases short, with 16 bases between.

The J gene is TRBJ1-5, the V gene TRBV20-1; D is perhaps TRBD1 (6 bases). V lost 3 bases and J 2 bases, leaving 11 bases between the germline ends. Germline-derived CDR1 and CDR2 are DFQATT and SNEGSKA (reference sequence). This CDR3 comprises 14 residues. CDR3 protein: CSARNRVGNQPQHF. The DNA of the CDR3 is TGCAGTGCTAGGAACAGGGTGGGCAATCAGCCCCAGCATTTT.

This clonotype was seen repeatedly, ten times or more. The chain links TRBV29-1 to TRBJ2-5, with D tentatively TRBD2 (6 bases). The V end was cut by 5 bases, the J end by 6 bases, with 16 bases between. Germline V gene data show CDR1 as SQVTM and CDR2 as ANQGSEA. This CDR3 has 13 amino acids. The CDR3, as DNA: TGCAGCGTTTCCCTACAGGAGGGTCAGACCCAGTACTTC. Amino acids: CSVSLQEGQTQYF.

Ten or more counts support this clonotype. The rearrangement uses TRBV12-3 or TRBV12-4 and TRBJ2-2, with a weak D call TRBD1 (5 bases). This CDR3 spans 15 amino acids. Trimming pared 1 base from V and 5 bases from J, leaving 11 bases between. The CDR3, as DNA: TGTGCCAGCAGTTTAGGGGGCCGAAGGACCGGGGAGCTGTTTTTT. Its protein is CASSLGGRRTGELFF.

This clonotype was seen at least ten times. The chain combines TRBV10-3 with TRBJ2-5; 8 nucleotides align to TRBD2. Germline values: CDR1 ENHRY, CDR2 SYGVKD. This CDR3 has 14 residues. Germline trimming cut 3 bases from V and 2 bases from J; bases unmatched to any gene: 2. In nucleotides, the CDR3 is TGTGCCATCAGTGACGGACTAGCTCAAGAGACCCAGTACTTC. It codes for CAISDGLAQETQYF.

This clonotype was picked up a small number of times. The chain uses TRBV6-2 or TRBV6-3 and TRBJ2-5; 8 bases are a match to TRBD1. The CDR3 is 15 amino acids. The V segment lost 8 bases and the J segment 0 bases; nucleotides outside the gene matches: 8. The germline CDR1 and CDR2 sequences are MNHEY and SVGEGT. CDR3 sequence: CASDILTGDQETQYF. The CDR3 region has the DNA TGTGCCAGCGATATTCTGACAGGGGACCAAGAGACCCAGTACTTC.

There are many counts of this clonotype. The chain uses TRBV3-1 and TRBJ2-2; no clear D. The CDR3 is made up of 14 amino acids. V was pared by 2 bases and J by 5 bases, with 9 bases between. Germline CDR1 and CDR2: LGHDT and YNNKEL (reference sequence). The CDR3 DNA reads TGTGCCAGCAGCCAATGGGAAGTGACCGGGGAGCTGTTTTTT. This encodes CASSQWEVTGELFF.

This clonotype was counted ten times or more. The chain joins TRBV9 to TRBJ2-5; D may be TRBD2 (6 bases). Trimming removed 0 bases at V and 5 bases at J, with 11 bases between. CDR3 length: 14 residues. The germline V gene encodes CDR1 SGDLS and CDR2 YYNGEE. This chain's CDR3 is CASSVAMGGETQYF. CDR3 DNA: TGTGCCAGCAGCGTAGCAATGGGGGGTGAGACCCAGTACTTC.

At least ten counts were recorded for this clonotype. The rearrangement links TRBV11-2 to TRBJ2-2, with 9 bases that match TRBD1. Germline loops: CDR1 SGHAT, CDR2 FQNNGV. The CDR3 has 16 amino acids. Trimming at V came to 11 bases and at J to 0 bases, leaving 10 bases not matched to a gene. CDR3 protein: CASRDRASANTGELFF. CDR3 in DNA: TGTGCCTCCAGGGACAGGGCATCCGCGAACACCGGGGAGCTGTTTTTT.

V is TRBV14 and J is TRBJ2-3; tentative D call: TRBD2 (5 bases). The germline V gene encodes CDR1 SGHDN and CDR2 FVKESK. V lost 0 bases and J lost 10, with 11 bases in between. This CDR3 spans 13 amino acids. The CDR3 nucleotides are TGTGCCAGCAGCCAAGAGGACTTAAGGGCGCAGTATTTT. Amino acid sequence: CASSQEDLRAQYF.

This clonotype was seen repeatedly, ten times or more. This sequence joins TRBV3-1 and TRBJ2-1; the D gene is possibly TRBD1 (6 bases). The germline V and J ends were trimmed by 5 bases and 3 bases, with 14 bases remaining between them. Germline CDR1 and CDR2: LGHDT and YNNKEL (reference sequence). This CDR3 comprises 15 residues. The CDR3 is CASSSLWTVYNEQFF. CDR3 nucleotides: TGTGCCAGCAGCTCCCTATGGACAGTCTACAATGAGCAGTTCTTC.